The entry below describes one T cell receptor (beta chain). Germline V gene data show CDR1 as MDHEN and CDR2 as SYDVKM. The V gene lost 6 bases and the J gene lost 7 bases, with 15 bases spanning the gap. This CDR3 spans 13 amino acids. This entry comes from a study of blood T cell repertoires in COVID-19. Here immunoSEQ multiplex PCR was the method, and the copy in TCRdb shows in-frame clones only, minus some. The repertoire holds around 58,000 clones, about 90% seen once, with approximately 45% in the top ten. The TCR comes from a woman aged 55-69 years with COVID-19, enrolled during active disease. The rearrangement uses TRBV28 and TRBJ1-2; D gene ambiguous. The specimen sequenced was peripheral blood. The CDR3 spells CASRSQGPGGYTF. Written as DNA, the CDR3 is TGTGCCAGCAGGAGCCAAGGCCCAGGTGGCTACACCTTC.